A single sample gave rise to the 10 T cell receptor beta chains below, sequenced in a study of cytomegalovirus exposure and HLA in healthy donors. The PCR had 60 Vbeta and 13 Jbeta primers. The table came from immunoSEQ multiplex PCR; TCRdb's copy has only in-frame clones and leaves some out. Its table lists about 160,000 clones. Input material: PBMCs. These receptors were collected from a man aged 30 to 45 in good health and CMV-seronegative.

V gene TRBV7-9 combines with J gene TRBJ2-3, with TRBD2 matching over 8 bases. With V trimmed by 5 bases and J by 0 bases, 1 base remained unmatched. The CDR3 is made up of 14 amino acids. The germline V gene encodes CDR1 SEHNR and CDR2 FQNEAQ (reference sequence). In DNA form, the CDR3 reads TGTGCCAGCAGCCCGGGGGGGAGCACAGATACGCAGTATTTT. This encodes CASSPGGSTDTQYF.

The chain has TRBV27 and TRBJ1-4; 8 bases are a match to TRBD1. V trimming: 6 bases; J trimming: 7 bases; junction bases outside the gene matches: 10. This CDR3 is 15 amino acids long. CDR1 is MNHEY, CDR2 SMNVEV, per germline (reference sequence). CDR3 sequence reads: CASSRDDRGGEKLFF. The CDR3 DNA sequence: TGTGCCAGCAGCCGAGACGACAGGGGAGGTGAAAAACTGTTTTTT.

The chain links TRBV4-1 to TRBJ1-2; D is uncertain. Between the trimmed V and J ends, which lost 1 base and 2 bases, there was a span of 11 bases. This CDR3 has 15 amino acids. Germline V lookup: CDR1 MGHRA, CDR2 YSYEKL. CDR3 region: CASSQGFTENYGYTF. The CDR3 DNA sequence: TGCGCCAGCAGCCAAGGATTCACAGAGAACTATGGCTACACCTTC.

V gene TRBV7-2 combines with J gene TRBJ2-4; D possibly corresponds to TRBD1 (6 bases). Trimming pared 3 bases from V and 6 bases from J, leaving 12 bases between. CDR3 size: 14 residues. The germline V gene has CDR1 SGHTA and CDR2 FQGNSA. Written as DNA, the CDR3 is TGTGCCAGCAGCTTTACCGAGGACAGAAACATTCAGTACTTC. Encoded protein: CASSFTEDRNIQYF.

The chain joins TRBV9 to TRBJ2-5; D might be TRBD1 (5 bases). Looked up from germline, CDR1 is SGDLS and CDR2 is YYNGEE. The ends were cut back, 0 bases at V and 1 base at J, with 10 bases in the middle. The CDR3 contains 15 residues. DNA for the CDR3: TGTGCCAGCAGCGTAGGGGGCGCGCTCCAAGAGACCCAGTACTTC. This codes for CASSVGGALQETQYF.

J is TRBJ2-3 and V is TRBV7-8, with TRBD2 as a possible D gene (7 bases). Germline V gene data show CDR1 as SGHVS and CDR2 as FQNEAQ. The ends were cut back, 3 bases at V and 6 bases at J, with 22 bases in the middle. The CDR3 has 17 amino acids. The CDR3, as DNA: TGTGCCAGCAGCTTGGGTAGTGTTTATAGGGGGGGGGATACGCAGTATTTT. Protein product: CASSLGSVYRGGDTQYF.

The genes are TRBV2 and TRBJ1-6, with D hard to call. The CDR3 runs to 11 residues. V gave up 3 bases and J gave up 11 bases, with 5 bases separating them. Germline CDR1 SNHLY, CDR2 FYNNEI. The CDR3 protein is CASSDVAPLHF. Written as DNA, the CDR3 is TGTGCCAGCAGTGATGTCGCACCCCTCCACTTT.

The chain has TRBV6-5 and TRBJ2-1; 11 nucleotides match TRBD2. Trimming cost V 4 bases and J 5 bases; bases outside gene matches: 4. The CDR3 extends over 15 amino acids. Germline CDR1 and CDR2: MNHEY and SVGAGI. The CDR3 DNA reads TGTGCCAGCAGTTTCGGGACTAGCGGAAACAATGAGCAGTTCTTC. Translating gives CASSFGTSGNNEQFF.

The V and J genes are TRBV9 and TRBJ2-7, with TRBD1 identical over 8 bases. Looked up from germline, CDR1 is SGDLS and CDR2 is YYNGEE. J gave up 0 bases and V 3 bases, and 5 bases lay outside the gene matches. The CDR3 is 15 amino acids. The CDR3: CASSASDRASYEQYF. CDR3 nucleotides: TGTGCCAGCAGCGCCTCGGACAGGGCCTCCTACGAGCAGTACTTC.

Turning to this clone: Other DNA sequences in the sample encode the same CDR3. The J gene is TRBJ2-7, the V gene TRBV10-3; 11 nucleotides match TRBD2. V gave up 2 bases and J gave up 0 bases; unmatched junction bases: 0. CDR3 length equals 15 residues. Looked up from germline, CDR1 is ENHRY and CDR2 is SYGVKD. CDR3 nucleotides: TGTGCCATCAGTGAGGGGACTAGCGGCTCCTACGAGCAGTACTTC. Protein product: CAISEGTSGSYEQYF.